This TCR beta chain was sequenced in a study of CD8 T cells in Susac syndrome. Germline V gene data show CDR1 as MNHEY and CDR2 as SVGAGI. The CDR3 contains 15 residues. The V and J ends lost 6 bases and 0 bases respectively, with 15 bases between them. As concerns this clonotype: Its antigen remains unknown.

The RNA, about 0.45 to 1 ug, was put through reverse transcription using random hexamers. A multiplex approach, immunoSEQ multiplex PCR, amplified TCR beta CDR3 across 54 Vbeta and 13 Jbeta. In TCRdb, the immunoSEQ multiplex PCR reads were re-called with MiXCR into one record per CDR3 protein. Of tens of thousands of distinct CDR3 sequences listed, approximately 96% are singletons. Points from the study as a whole: Some 17 Susac-specific public clones were found in total CD8+ repertoires and five in CD8+ TEMRA repertoires.

TCR beta sequencing covered blood CD8+ and CD4+ T cells. Each Susac syndrome patient had definite or probable disease by recently defined criteria. The TCR was taken from a human donor with Susac syndrome. The material sequenced was CD8+ T cells from PBMCs. This chain links TRBV6-5 with TRBJ2-7; the D call may be TRBD1 or TRBD2 (5 bases each). The CDR3 DNA reads as TGTGCCAGCAGGGCATCGGGACGTCCCTCCTACGAGCAGTACTTC. It specifies CASRASGRPSYEQYF.